A single T cell receptor beta chain is shown here with its context. Its antigen is unidentified. This CDR3 is 17 amino acids long. V was pared by 6 bases and J by 0 bases, with 6 bases of the junction left unmatched. The germline gives CDR1 KGHSH, CDR2 LQKENI. The authors split each subset's genomic DNA evenly across several immunoSEQ plates. The assay was immunoSEQ multiplex PCR, and TCRdb's table has in-frame clones only and misses some. The sample has some 2.1 million clones, 85% to 95% seen once; the top ten hold under 0.15%. The data stem from a study of shared clonotypes between healthy human individuals. On the study more broadly: Three plates each covered CD4 naive and memory; CD8 naive two, CD8 memory one.

Study-level results: Sharing across four donors was highest in naive CD4 (roughly 5%) and lowest in memory CD8 (about 0.4%).

Sequenced: naive CD4+ T cells sorted from blood. The subset here: CD45RA+ positively selected. This receptor was identified in a man between 18 and 35 years old in good health. V gene TRBV18 combines with J gene TRBJ2-6; 9 bases align to TRBD1. The CDR3 is CASSPGQGGSGANVLTF. The CDR3 coding sequence is TGTGCCAGCTCCCCGGGACAGGGTGGCTCTGGGGCCAACGTCCTGACTTTC. The entire variable domain, with the rest obtained from reference TRBV18 and TRBJ2-6, is as follows: NAGVMQNPRHLVRRRGQEARLRCSPMKGHSHVYWYRQLPEEGLKFMVYLQKENIIDESGMPKERFSAEFPKEGPSILRIQQVVRGDSAAYFCASSPGQGGSGANVLTFGAGSRLTVL.